The table lists the clone carrying this T cell receptor beta chain with a few counts. The length of the CDR3 is 16 residues. V was shortened by 5 bases and J by 6 bases, with 17 bases between the two germline ends. Germline lookup yields CDR1 SEHNR and CDR2 FQNEAQ (reference sequence). Regarding time point: sample taken at primary tumor resection. TCRs were sequenced from unsorted whole RNA of tumor, nontumor lung or PBMC. The donors, fewer than 90 patients with untreated early-stage non-small cell lung cancer, provided the samples. This sample stems from a study of spatial heterogeneity in lung cancer. Study-wide context: Fewer alpha-chain than beta-chain sequences were consistently detected.

The presence of a unique molecular identifier marked each TCR cDNA molecule. MiXCR was run by TCRdb on the 5' RACE reads, yielding one entry per CDR3 protein. The table shows roughly 91,000 distinct CDR3 sequences, with more than 15% occurring only once. The TCR sequence derives from a male donor with early-stage non-small cell lung cancer. The chain links TRBV7-9 to TRBJ1-6; D may be TRBD1 (6 bases). The starting material was PBMCs, obtained at surgery. CDR3 region: CASSLPGASINSPLHF. The DNA for the CDR3 is TGTGCCAGCAGCCTCCCGGGGGCAAGTATTAATTCACCCCTCCACTTT.